These T cell receptor beta chains were read from a single sample in a study of CD8 T cells in ankylosing spondylitis. TCRdb analysed the 5' RACE reads with MiXCR anew, one entry per CDR3 protein. Of approximately 300,000 distinct CDR3 sequences detected, around 7.6% appear once; the ten largest clones hold roughly 14%. Material: blood, either unsorted or a sorted T cell fraction (not recorded which). Receptors originate from a male donor with ankylosing spondylitis. CDR3s include the opening cysteine and the closing phenylalanine or tryptophan. A D gene is named only where the DNA matches it firmly. Size values are once, few and many counts, or a class for expanded clones, and some rows have none.

v_call	cdr3_length	clone_size	j_call	d_call	cdr3_nt	cdr3_aa
TRBV14	14	many	TRBJ2-2	-	TGTGCCAGCAGCCAACATGTGCGCACCGGGGAGCTGTTTTTT	CASSQHVRTGELFF
TRBV7-9	16	-	TRBJ2-7	TRBD1	TGTGCCAGCAGCCAGATCCGGGACAGGGACTCCTACGAGCAGTACTTC	CASSQIRDRDSYEQYF
TRBV6-5	15	-	TRBJ2-7	-	TGTGCCAGCAGTTACTCGACGAGGACCTCCTACGAGCAGTACTTC	CASSYSTRTSYEQYF
TRBV6-2/TRBV6-3	15	-	TRBJ1-5	-	TGTGCCAGCAACCCGACAGGTGTAAGAAATCAGCCCCAGCATTTT	CASNPTGVRNQPQHF
TRBV7-9	15	many	TRBJ1-3	TRBD1	TGTGCCAGCAGCCAAAGAGGGGGCCCTGGAAACACCATATATTTT	CASSQRGGPGNTIYF
TRBV5-1	15	-	TRBJ2-5	-	TGCGCCAGCAGCTTGGCTGGGGCAGCACAAGAGACCCAGTACTTC	CASSLAGAAQETQYF
TRBV12-3/TRBV12-4	13	many	TRBJ2-2	TRBD2	TGTGCCAGCCCAAGGGAGGGATCCGGGGAGCTGTTTTTT	CASPREGSGELFF
TRBV20-1	14	few	TRBJ2-1	-	TGCAGTGCTAGAGTTTTTGCGGGATACAATGAGCAGTTCTTC	CSARVFAGYNEQFF
TRBV7-9	15	few	TRBJ2-3	TRBD2	TGTGCCAGCAGCCCGATCGTTCTAGCGGGAGAGGCGCAGTATTTT	CASSPIVLAGEAQYF
TRBV5-1	14	many	TRBJ1-4	-	TGCGCCAGCAGCTCCCAGGGAGGTAATGAAAAACTGTTTTTT	CASSSQGGNEKLFF
TRBV20-1	12	-	TRBJ2-7	-	TGCAGTGCTAGCCAGACGGAATACGAGCAGTACTTC	CSASQTEYEQYF
TRBV29-1	13	few	TRBJ2-2	-	TGCAGCGTTCCCAGGGAAAACACCGGGGAGCTGTTTTTT	CSVPRENTGELFF
TRBV5-1	15	many	TRBJ2-1	-	TGCGCCAGCAGCCCTTCGGCGGGGTTGGTCAATGAGCAGTTCTTC	CASSPSAGLVNEQFF
TRBV2	14	-	TRBJ1-1	-	TGTGCCAGCAGCCAAAGTCGGGCGAACACTGAAGCTTTCTTT	CASSQSRANTEAFF
TRBV7-9	14	many	TRBJ2-3	-	TGTGCCAGCACAATCGGGAGTACCACAGATACGCAGTATTTT	CASTIGSTTDTQYF
TRBV11-3	15	-	TRBJ2-7	TRBD2	TGTGCCAGCAGCACCGGACTAGCGGCAACCTACGAGCAGTACTTC	CASSTGLAATYEQYF
TRBV5-1	14	many	TRBJ1-3	TRBD1	TGCGCCAGCAGAGGAGACAGGGCTGGAAACACCATATATTTT	CASRGDRAGNTIYF